Each of the 14 T cell receptor beta chains below was sequenced from the same sample in a study of response to subunit inactivated influenza vaccine. One entry per CDR3 protein, called by TCRdb with MiXCR from the RT-PCR reads. The sample holds over 450,000 distinct CDR3 sequences, 10% to 15% seen once. This sample comprised PBMCs from blood, obtained 40 to 50 days after vaccination. The receptor source for this set is a man aged 45-65 years who received an inactivated influenza vaccine.

The chain joins TRBV4-3 to TRBJ1-2; D perhaps matches TRBD1 (6 bases). The CDR3 is 15 residues long. Trimming stripped 0 bases from V and 0 bases from J, with 8 bases between. Germline V gene sequence: CDR1 LGHNA, CDR2 YSLEER. DNA of the CDR3: TGCGCCAGCAGCCAAGATGAGGGGGCTAACTATGGCTACACCTTC. Translating it yields CASSQDEGANYGYTF.

The chain links TRBV20-1 to TRBJ2-7; no firm D call. Per the germline V gene, CDR1 is DFQATT and CDR2 is SNEGSKA (reference sequence). V shed 3 bases and J shed 4 bases, with 16 bases lying between them. This CDR3 has 14 amino acids. CDR3 sequence (DNA): TGCAGTGCTAGTAGGCCTCACCGCTTTTACGAGCAGTACTTC. Encoded protein: CSASRPHRFYEQYF.

The chain has TRBV7-3 and TRBJ2-1, with 13 bases fitting TRBD2. Per germline, CDR1 SGHTA and CDR2 FQGTGA. The CDR3 loop spans 17 amino acids. V dropped 5 bases and J dropped 2; count of bases not matched to a gene: 6. The CDR3 region is CASSPGLAGRAYNEQFF. The CDR3 nucleotides are TGTGCCAGCAGCCCGGGACTAGCGGGAAGGGCCTACAATGAGCAGTTCTTC.

J is TRBJ2-1 and V is TRBV12-3 or TRBV12-4; 13 bases line up with TRBD2. This CDR3 has 15 amino acids. V dropped 5 bases and J dropped 7; count of bases not matched to a gene: 5. The CDR3 spells CASSTSGGARNEQFF. In DNA form, the CDR3 reads TGTGCCAGCAGTACTAGCGGGGGGGCTCGGAATGAGCAGTTCTTC.

The gene calls are TRBV6-5 and TRBJ1-5; D is ambiguous. Germline V CDR1 and CDR2: MNHEY, SVGAGI. The V and J ends lost 0 bases and 4 bases respectively, with 4 bases between them. The CDR3 length is 13 residues. The CDR3 coding sequence is TGTGCCAGCAGTTACTCGATTAATCAGCCCCAGCATTTT. Translated, it gives CASSYSINQPQHF.

This clonotype was recorded at least ten times. V gene TRBV27 combines with J gene TRBJ1-6; 7 bases fit TRBD1. Trimming took 3 bases from V and 5 from J; bases not matched to a gene: 4. CDR3 length equals 15 residues. CDR1 MNHEY and CDR2 SMNVEV come from the germline V gene (reference sequence). The CDR3 DNA reads TGTGCCAGCAGTTTGGGCCAGGGGGATAATTCACCCCTCCACTTT. It codes for CASSLGQGDNSPLHF.

This clonotype was seen more than once but under ten times. The V and J genes are TRBV7-2 and TRBJ2-5; a possible D gene is TRBD1 (7 bases). The CDR3 contains 16 residues. With 5 bases removed from V and 5 bases from J, the gap between germline ends came to 21 bases. In germline, CDR1 is SGHTA, CDR2 FQGNSA. CDR3 loop: CASSAQTGTRGETQYF. CDR3 sequence (DNA): TGTGCCAGCAGCGCCCAGACAGGGACCCGGGGGGAGACCCAGTACTTC. Full variable domain (remainder filled in from reference TRBV7-2 and TRBJ2-5): GAGVSQSPSNKVTEKGKDVELRCDPISGHTALYWYRQSLGQGLEFLIYFQGNSAPDKSGLPSDRFSAERTGGSVSTLTIQRTQQEDSAVYLCASSAQTGTRGETQYFGPGTRLLVL.

This clonotype has at least ten counts. The chain carries TRBV6-2 or TRBV6-3 and TRBJ2-1, with 13 bases identical to TRBD2. The CDR3 length is 14 residues. Germline V gives CDR1 MNHEY, CDR2 SVGEGT. After removal of 7 bases from V and 7 bases from J, the junction contained 4 bases not matched to a gene. CDR3: CASTGTSGENEQFF. For the CDR3, the DNA is TGTGCCAGCACAGGGACTAGCGGGGAAAATGAGCAGTTCTTC.

The V gene is TRBV28, the J gene TRBJ2-3; 7 bases map to TRBD2. CDR1 is MDHEN, CDR2 SYDVKM, per germline. After removal of 6 bases from V and 6 bases from J, the junction contained 15 bases not matched to a gene. The CDR3 contains 16 residues. The CDR3 region has the DNA TGTGCCAGCAGCCCCCCGGGTAGCGGGCACGTGGATACGCAGTATTTT. Its translation: CASSPPGSGHVDTQYF.

This clonotype has at least ten counts. J is TRBJ2-2 and V is TRBV15; D not resolved. Germline V CDR1 and CDR2: LNHNV, YYDKDF (reference sequence). Deletions cut 5 bases from V and 8 bases from J, with 18 bases between. The length of the CDR3 is 15 residues. The CDR3 region is CATSSPGHGMGELFF. CDR3 DNA: TGTGCCACCAGCTCCCCGGGTCATGGGATGGGGGAGCTGTTTTTT. The entire variable domain, with the rest obtained from reference TRBV15 and TRBJ2-2, is as follows: DAMVIQNPRYQVTQFGKPVTLSCSQTLNHNVMYWYQQKSSQAPKLLFHYYDKDFNNEADTPDNFQSRRPNTSFCFLDIRSPGLGDTAMYLCATSSPGHGMGELFFGEGSRLTVL.

Concerning this clonotype: A much larger clone differs by one base, so this may be a read error. This chain uses TRBV20-1 with TRBJ2-5; tentative D call: TRBD1 (5 bases). The V end lost 3 bases, the J end lost 1 base, and 15 bases lay between the germline ends. From germline, CDR1 is DFQATT and CDR2 SNEGSKA (reference sequence). The CDR3 consists of 15 residues. The chain's CDR3 is CSASIKGAIQETQYF. Here the CDR3 DNA reads TGCAGTGCTAGCATTAAAGGGGCGATCCAAGAGACCCAGTACTTC.

This clonotype occurred a few times. The chain employs TRBV9 and TRBJ2-1, with D possibly TRBD2 on 6 matching bases. CDR1 and CDR2 (germline): SGDLS, YYNGEE. V lost 1 base and J lost 3, with 14 bases in between. The CDR3 is made up of 16 amino acids. CDR3 loop: CASSVLSGGVYNEQFF. CDR3 nucleotides: TGTGCCAGCAGCGTACTTAGCGGAGGGGTCTACAATGAGCAGTTCTTC.

This clonotype was counted between two and nine times. CDR3: CASSYPKPGQGRTQRDLKTQYF. CDR3 DNA: TGTGCCAGCAGTTACCCTAAACCGGGACAGGGACGGACCCAGCGGGATCTGAAGACCCAGTACTTC. The rearrangement links TRBV6-2 or TRBV6-3 to TRBJ2-5; 9 bases line up with TRBD1. CDR3 length equals 22 residues. The germline CDR1 and CDR2 sequences are MNHEY and SVGEGT. Germline trimming cut 2 bases from V and 6 bases from J; bases unmatched to any gene: 28.

This clonotype was observed a few times. The chain has TRBV7-8 and TRBJ1-2; 9 bases match TRBD1. The CDR3 length is 16 residues. V shed 5 bases and J 4 bases; nucleotides not matched to a gene: 11. Germline CDR1 is SGHVS and CDR2 is FQNEAQ. The CDR3 sequence: CASSVTGTGSVYGYTF. CDR3 bases: TGTGCCAGCAGCGTAACCGGGACAGGGAGTGTCTATGGCTACACCTTC.